The clone carrying this TCR beta chain was seen ten or more times. From around 530 ng of total RNA, TCR beta-specific cDNA was reverse-transcribed using a constant-region primer. Sequencing libraries for TCR beta derived from three nested multiplex PCR rounds that used slightly modified ARM-PCR. The two initial PCR rounds, about 9 cycles each, used TRBV1-TRBV30 forward and C-beta reverse primers. TCRdb re-called the multiplex PCR reads through MiXCR, storing one row per CDR3 protein. The repertoire has around 330,000 distinct CDR3 sequences, 65% of them found once; the top ten carry roughly 8.6%. The sample is drawn from a study of tumor-infiltrating lymphocytes in primary liver carcinoma. About the study: The study enrolled male and female patients aged 30 to 69 years.

Alongside blood RNA obtained from unsorted whole blood, germline DNA was also extracted. The CDR3 covers 13 residues. Trimming pared 5 bases from V and 1 base from J, leaving 11 bases between. Germline V gene sequence: CDR1 SQVTM, CDR2 ANQGSEA. This sequence originates from a man aged 35-49 years with primary liver carcinoma and hepatitis B virus infection. Sample: peripheral blood. The genes are TRBV29-1 and TRBJ1-1; D is uncertain. This chain's CDR3 is CSVSPGRNTEAFF. The CDR3 DNA reads as TGCAGCGTTTCCCCAGGTCGGAACACTGAAGCTTTCTTT.